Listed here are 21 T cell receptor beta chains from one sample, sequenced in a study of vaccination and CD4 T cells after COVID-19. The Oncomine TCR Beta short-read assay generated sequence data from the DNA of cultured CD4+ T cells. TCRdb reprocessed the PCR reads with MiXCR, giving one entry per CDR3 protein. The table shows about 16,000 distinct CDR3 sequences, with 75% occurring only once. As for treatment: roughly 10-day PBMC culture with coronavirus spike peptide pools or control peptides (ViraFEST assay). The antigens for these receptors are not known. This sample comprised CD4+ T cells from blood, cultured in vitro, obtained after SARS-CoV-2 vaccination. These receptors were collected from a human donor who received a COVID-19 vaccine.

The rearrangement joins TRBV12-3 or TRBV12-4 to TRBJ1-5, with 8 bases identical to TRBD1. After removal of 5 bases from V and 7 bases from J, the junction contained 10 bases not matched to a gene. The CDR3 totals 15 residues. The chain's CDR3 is CASSPHRGDMQPQHF. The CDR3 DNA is TGTGCCAGCAGTCCCCACAGGGGGGATATGCAGCCCCAGCATTTT.

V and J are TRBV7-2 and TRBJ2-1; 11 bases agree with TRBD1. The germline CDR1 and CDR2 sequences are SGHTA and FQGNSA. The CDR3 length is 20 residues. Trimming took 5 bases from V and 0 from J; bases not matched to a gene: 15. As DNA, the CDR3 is TGTGCCAGCAGCCTGCCGGGACAGGGGGGGTTACGGAGCTCCTACAATGAGCAGTTCTTC. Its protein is CASSLPGQGGLRSSYNEQFF.

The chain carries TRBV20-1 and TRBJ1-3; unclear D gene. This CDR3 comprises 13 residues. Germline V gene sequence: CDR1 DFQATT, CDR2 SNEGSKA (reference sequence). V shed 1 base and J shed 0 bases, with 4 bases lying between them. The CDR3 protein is CSARAHSGNTIYF. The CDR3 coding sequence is TGCAGTGCTAGAGCCCACTCTGGAAACACCATATATTTT.

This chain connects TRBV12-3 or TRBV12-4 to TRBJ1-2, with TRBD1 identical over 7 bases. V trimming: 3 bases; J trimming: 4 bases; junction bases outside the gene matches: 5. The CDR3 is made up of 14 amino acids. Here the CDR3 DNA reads TGTGCCAGCAGTTTCAAGGGGGCGGGCTATGGCTACACCTTC. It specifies CASSFKGAGYGYTF.

CDR3 coding DNA: TGTGCCTGGAGTCAAAAGGGTAATCAGCCCCAGCATTTT. It codes for CAWSQKGNQPQHF. This rearrangement joins TRBV30 to TRBJ1-5, with D hard to call. The germline V gene encodes CDR1 GTSNPN and CDR2 SVGIG (reference sequence). The V end was cut by 2 bases, the J end by 4 bases, with 9 bases between. CDR3 length equals 13 residues.

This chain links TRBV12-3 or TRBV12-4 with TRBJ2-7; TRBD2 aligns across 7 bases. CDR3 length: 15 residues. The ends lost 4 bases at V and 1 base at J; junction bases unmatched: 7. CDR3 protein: CASSSSRTRSYEQYF. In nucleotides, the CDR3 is TGTGCCAGCAGTTCCTCCCGGACTAGGTCCTACGAGCAGTACTTC.

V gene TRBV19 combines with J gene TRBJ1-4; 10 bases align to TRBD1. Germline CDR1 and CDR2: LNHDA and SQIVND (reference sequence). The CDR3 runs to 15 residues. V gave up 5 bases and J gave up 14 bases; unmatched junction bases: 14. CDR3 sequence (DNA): TGTGCCAGTAGTCCCTCCGGGACAGGGGCCAAAATGCTGTTTTTT. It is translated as CASSPSGTGAKMLFF.

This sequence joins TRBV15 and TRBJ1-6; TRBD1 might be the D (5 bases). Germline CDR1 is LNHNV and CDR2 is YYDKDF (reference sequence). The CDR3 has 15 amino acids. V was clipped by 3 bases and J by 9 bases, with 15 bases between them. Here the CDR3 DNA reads TGTGCCACCAGCAGGGCGGGACGGTTGGTTTCACCCCTCCACTTT. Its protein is CATSRAGRLVSPLHF.

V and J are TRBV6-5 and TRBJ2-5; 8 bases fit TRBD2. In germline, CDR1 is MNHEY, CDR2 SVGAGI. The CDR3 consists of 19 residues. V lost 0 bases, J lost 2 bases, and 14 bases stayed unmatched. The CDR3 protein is CASSYSGSWSGGFQETQYF. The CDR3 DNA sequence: TGTGCCAGCAGTTACTCCGGGTCTTGGTCGGGGGGGTTTCAAGAGACCCAGTACTTC.

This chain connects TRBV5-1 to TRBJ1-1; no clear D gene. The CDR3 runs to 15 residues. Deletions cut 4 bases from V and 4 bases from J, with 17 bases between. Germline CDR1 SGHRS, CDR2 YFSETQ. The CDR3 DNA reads TGCGCCAGCAGCCCCTTCCCGGCGGTAGGCACTGAAGCTTTCTTT. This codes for CASSPFPAVGTEAFF.

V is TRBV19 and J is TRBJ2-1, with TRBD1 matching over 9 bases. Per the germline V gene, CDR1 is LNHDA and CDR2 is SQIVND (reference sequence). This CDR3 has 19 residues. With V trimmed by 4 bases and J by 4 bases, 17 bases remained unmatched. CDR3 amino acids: CASSRRTDRGAPTYNEQFF. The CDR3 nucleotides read TGTGCCAGTAGTAGGAGAACGGACAGGGGTGCCCCTACGTACAATGAGCAGTTCTTC.

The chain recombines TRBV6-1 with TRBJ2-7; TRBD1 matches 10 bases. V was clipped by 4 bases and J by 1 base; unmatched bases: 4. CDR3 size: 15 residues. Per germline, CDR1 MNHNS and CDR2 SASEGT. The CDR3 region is CASSGRDRGSYEQYF. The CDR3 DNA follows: TGTGCCAGCAGTGGACGGGACAGGGGATCCTACGAGCAGTACTTC.

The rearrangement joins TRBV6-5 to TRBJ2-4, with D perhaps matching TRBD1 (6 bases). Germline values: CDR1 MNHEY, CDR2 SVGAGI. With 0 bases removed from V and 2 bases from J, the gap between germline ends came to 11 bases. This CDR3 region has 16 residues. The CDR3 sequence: CASSYSTGPPKNIQYF. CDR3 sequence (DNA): TGTGCCAGCAGTTACTCGACAGGACCCCCCAAAAACATTCAGTACTTC.

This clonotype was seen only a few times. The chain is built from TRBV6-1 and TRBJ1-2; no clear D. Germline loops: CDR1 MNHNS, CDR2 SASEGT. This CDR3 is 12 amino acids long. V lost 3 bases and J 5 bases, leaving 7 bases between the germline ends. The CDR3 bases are TGTGCCAGCAGTGAGAACGGATATGGCTACACCTTC. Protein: CASSENGYGYTF.

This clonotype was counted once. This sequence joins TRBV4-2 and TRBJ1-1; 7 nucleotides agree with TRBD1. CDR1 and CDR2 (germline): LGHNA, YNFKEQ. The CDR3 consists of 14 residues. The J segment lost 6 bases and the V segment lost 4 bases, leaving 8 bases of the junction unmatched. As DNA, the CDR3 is TGTGCCAGCAGCCTGGGACAGAGCAACGCTGAAGCTTTCTTT. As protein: CASSLGQSNAEAFF.

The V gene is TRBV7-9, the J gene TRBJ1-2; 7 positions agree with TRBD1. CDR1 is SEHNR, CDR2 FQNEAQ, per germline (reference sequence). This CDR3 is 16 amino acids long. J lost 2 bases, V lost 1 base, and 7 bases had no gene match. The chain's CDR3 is CASSLVAGTENYGYTF. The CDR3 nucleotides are TGTGCCAGCAGCTTAGTCGCTGGGACAGAGAACTATGGCTACACCTTC.

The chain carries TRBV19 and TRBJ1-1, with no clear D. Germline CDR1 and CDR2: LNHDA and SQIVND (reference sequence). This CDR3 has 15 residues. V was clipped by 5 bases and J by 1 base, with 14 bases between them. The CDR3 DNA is TGTGCCAGTAGTCCATCAAAGGACGAGAACACTGAAGCTTTCTTT. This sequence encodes CASSPSKDENTEAFF.

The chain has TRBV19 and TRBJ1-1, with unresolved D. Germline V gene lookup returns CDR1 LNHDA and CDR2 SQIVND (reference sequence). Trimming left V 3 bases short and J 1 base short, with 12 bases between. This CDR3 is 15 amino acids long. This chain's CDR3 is CASSIRVGPNTEAFF. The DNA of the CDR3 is TGTGCCAGTAGTATTCGAGTAGGGCCGAACACTGAAGCTTTCTTT.

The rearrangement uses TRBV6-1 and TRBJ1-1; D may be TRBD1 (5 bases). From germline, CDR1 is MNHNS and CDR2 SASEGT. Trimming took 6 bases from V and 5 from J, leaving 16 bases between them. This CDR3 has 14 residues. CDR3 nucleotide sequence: TGTGCCAGCAGGCCCAGTGGGGCTTGGACTGAAGCTTTCTTT. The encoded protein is CASRPSGAWTEAFF.

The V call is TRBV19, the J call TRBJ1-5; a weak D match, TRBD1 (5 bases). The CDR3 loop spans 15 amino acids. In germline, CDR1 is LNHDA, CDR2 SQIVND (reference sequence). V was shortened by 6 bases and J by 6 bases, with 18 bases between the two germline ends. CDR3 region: CASRGDKTSGQPQHF. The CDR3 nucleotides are TGTGCCAGTAGAGGGGATAAAACTTCGGGTCAGCCCCAGCATTTT. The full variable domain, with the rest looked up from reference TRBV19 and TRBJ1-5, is DGGITQSPKYLFRKEGQNVTLSCEQNLNHDAMYWYRQDPGQGLRLIYYSQIVNDFQKGDIAEGYSVSREKKESFPLTVTSAQKNPTAFYLCASRGDKTSGQPQHFGDGTRLSIL.

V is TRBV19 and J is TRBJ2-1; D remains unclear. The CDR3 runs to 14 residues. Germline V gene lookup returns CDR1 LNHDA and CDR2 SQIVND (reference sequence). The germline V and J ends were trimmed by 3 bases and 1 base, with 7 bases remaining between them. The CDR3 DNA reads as TGTGCCAGTAGTATGAGCGTTTCCTACAATGAGCAGTTCTTC. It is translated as CASSMSVSYNEQFF.